Given below is one T cell receptor (beta chain) in context. This clonotype was counted a few times. Its antigen is currently not known. A much larger clone is a single base away; this may be a read error. The sample is drawn from a study of tumor-infiltrating lymphocytes in primary liver carcinoma (dated by TCRdb to about 2017). Some background on the complete study: Between late 2015 and early 2016, roughly five patients in China with histopathologically diagnosed primary liver carcinoma had their tumors surgically resected. A total of about 35 specimens from 5 patients, comprising about 25 tumor regions, 5 adjacent noncancerous liver tissues and 5 peripheral blood samples, were covered by TCRbeta repertoire sequencing. The tumors of the five patients were staged as T1-T3 N0M0, with maximum diameters ranging from roughly 4 to 11 cm. Of the five patients (three men and two women, aged 30 to 69 years), four had hepatocellular carcinoma and one had combined HCC and intrahepatic cholangiocarcinoma. Roughly 3.65 to 7.13 million productive TCRbeta reads were obtained per sample, and no significant difference in read depth was found between tissue types. Across five regions of each liver tumor, along with adjacent normal tissue and blood, the study brought together TCRbeta repertoire sequencing, expression microarrays and whole-exome sequencing. Repertoires from technical replicates were highly reproducible, with mean shared-clone rates near 0.89 and correlation coefficients above 0.95.

A constant-region primer and ProtoScript II reverse transcriptase were used to reverse-transcribe TCRbeta-specific cDNA from roughly 480 ng total RNA. The TCRbeta libraries were prepared through three rounds of nested multiplex PCR following a slightly modified ARM-PCR procedure. Each of the first two PCR rounds ran for 9 to 10 cycles using multiplex TRBV1-TRBV30 forward primers together with a Cbeta reverse primer. Sample barcodes and Illumina adapters were attached in a final 25-cycle PCR using Deep VentR polymerase. Before sequencing, amplicons between 200 and 500 bp were purified from gel using a QIAquick gel extraction kit. An Illumina HiSeq 2500 was used to sequence the TCRbeta amplicons with 250-bp paired-end reads. As for the original processing: Quality trimming of reads was performed with Trimmomatic v0.33, and paired reads were merged with FLASH v1.2.11 so that full CDR3 sequences could be recovered. V, D and J germline segments were assigned to the rearranged TCRbeta sequences using MiGEC v1.2.1b. Clonotype statistics, along with Shannon-Wiener diversity indices, were calculated using VDJtools v1.0.0. To cut down on sampling bias, every analysis after diversity analysis relied on just the 250 most abundant clonotypes from each sample. The raw public reads went through TCRdb reprocessing: fastp at Q25, MiXCR clone calling, in-frame beta chains kept. A single entry per CDR3 protein holds the most common genes and DNA from its merged rows. TCRdb, rather than the study authors, made the V and J calls. The sample table holds approximately 340,000 distinct CDR3 sequences, of which less than 65% were seen once. The top ten clonotypes cover about 6.1% of the sample.

Summary of the overall study and its limitations: Since the samples were bulk and unsorted, there was no way to compare CD4+ and CD8+ T cell repertoires. Only five patients were included in the study, and the authors note that the findings should be validated in a larger study. Only the TCR beta chain was sequenced, which likely underestimates true repertoire diversity because unpaired alpha chains were not captured. Compared with blood, tumors had a significantly larger share of the repertoire taken up by the top 250 clones (p = 0.039). Pairs of tumor regions showed greater repertoire overlap (mean roughly 35%) than tumor-adjacent pairs (approximately 17%) or tumor-blood pairs (roughly 14%), which is consistent with antigen-driven expansion.

CDR1 and CDR2, looked up from the germline V gene, are LGHNA and YSLEER. The cysteine opens and the phenylalanine closes a CDR3 of 17 amino acids. The entry retains the CDR3 DNA only, 51 bases that are in frame from base 1. RNA from unsorted whole blood was extracted with TRIzol reagent, and germline DNA was obtained with the DNeasy Blood & Tissue kit. At the time of sampling, the patients were treatment-naive and had chronic HBV infection. Before surgery, approximately 4.3 milliliters of peripheral blood were drawn into K2EDTA tubes. The specimen was peripheral blood. The TCR originated in a man between 35 and 55 years old with primary liver carcinoma and hepatitis B virus infection. The rearranged chain carries TRBV4-3 and TRBJ2-1, and TRBD2 matches 8 of the central bases. The base sequence is TGCGCCGGCAGCCAAGGAGTATACGGGAGGGCCGGAAATGAGCAGTTCTTC. It encodes CAGSQGVYGRAGNEQFF.